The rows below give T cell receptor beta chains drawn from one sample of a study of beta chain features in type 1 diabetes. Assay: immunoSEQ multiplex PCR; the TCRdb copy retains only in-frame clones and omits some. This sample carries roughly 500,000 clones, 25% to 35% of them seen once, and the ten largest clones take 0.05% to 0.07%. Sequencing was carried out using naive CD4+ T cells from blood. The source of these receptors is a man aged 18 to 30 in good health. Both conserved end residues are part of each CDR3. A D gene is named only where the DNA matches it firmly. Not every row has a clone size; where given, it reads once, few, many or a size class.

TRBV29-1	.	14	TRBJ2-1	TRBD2	CSVRRAGAYNEQFF	TGCAGCGTTCGAAGAGCGGGAGCCTACAATGAGCAGTTCTTC
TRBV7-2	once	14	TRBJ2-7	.	CASSLAPLTYEQYF	TGTGCCAGCAGCTTAGCCCCCCTCACCTACGAGCAGTACTTC
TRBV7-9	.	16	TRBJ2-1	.	CASSPRLTSSYNEQFF	TGTGCCAGCAGCCCCCGTCTCACGAGCTCCTACAATGAGCAGTTCTTC
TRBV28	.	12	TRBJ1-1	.	CASTTRGNEAFF	TGTGCCAGCACCACACGGGGAAATGAAGCTTTCTTT
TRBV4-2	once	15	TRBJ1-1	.	CASSPQGVKNTEAFF	TGTGCCAGCAGCCCGCAAGGGGTCAAGAACACTGAAGCTTTCTTT
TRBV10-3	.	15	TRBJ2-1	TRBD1	CAISPGTGGSDEQFF	TGTGCCATCAGCCCCGGGACAGGGGGTTCGGATGAGCAGTTCTTC
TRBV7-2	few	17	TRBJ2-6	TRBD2	CASSFAGGSPGANVLTF	TGTGCCAGCAGCTTTGCGGGAGGGAGTCCTGGGGCCAACGTCCTGACTTTC
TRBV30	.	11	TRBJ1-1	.	CAWSTNTEAFF	TGTGCCTGGAGCACGAACACTGAAGCTTTCTTT
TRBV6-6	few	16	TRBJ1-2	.	CASSYSSTTGRDGYTF	TGTGCCAGCAGTTACTCTTCGACCACTGGGAGGGATGGCTACACCTTC
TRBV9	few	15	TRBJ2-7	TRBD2	CASSVEGLGRDEQYF	TGTGCCAGCAGCGTAGAAGGACTAGGAAGGGACGAGCAGTACTTC
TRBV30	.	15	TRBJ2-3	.	CAWRLGVGSTDTQYF	TGTGCCTGGAGGCTTGGTGTAGGAAGCACAGATACGCAGTATTTT
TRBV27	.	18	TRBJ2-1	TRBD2	CASSKLAGSYTSYNEQFF	TGTGCCAGCAGTAAACTAGCGGGGTCCTACACCTCCTACAATGAGCAGTTCTTC
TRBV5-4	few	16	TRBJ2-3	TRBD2	CASSPGGTRSTDTQYF	TGTGCCAGCAGCCCGGGAGGGACGCGAAGCACAGATACGCAGTATTTT
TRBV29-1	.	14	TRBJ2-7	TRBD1	CSVPGQGAPYEQYF	TGCAGCGTCCCCGGACAGGGAGCCCCCTACGAGCAGTACTTC
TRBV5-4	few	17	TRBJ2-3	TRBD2	CASSPRLVAGGADTQYF	TGTGCCAGCAGCCCGCGTCTGGTAGCGGGAGGCGCAGATACGCAGTATTTT
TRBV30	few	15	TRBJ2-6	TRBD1	CAWSEGTAGANVLTF	TGTGCCTGGAGTGAGGGGACAGCTGGGGCCAACGTCCTGACTTTC
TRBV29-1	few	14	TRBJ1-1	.	CSGGTGPMNTEAFF	TGCAGCGGGGGGACCGGCCCTATGAACACTGAAGCTTTCTTT
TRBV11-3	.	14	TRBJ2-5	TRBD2	CASSGGRSGETQYF	TGTGCCAGCAGCGGTGGACGTAGCGGGGAGACCCAGTACTTC
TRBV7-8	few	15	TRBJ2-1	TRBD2	CASSLSGFPYNEQFF	TGTGCCAGCAGCCTTAGCGGGTTTCCTTACAATGAGCAGTTCTTC
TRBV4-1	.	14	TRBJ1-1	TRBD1	CASSSLGQGGEAFF	TGCGCCAGCAGCTCCCTCGGACAGGGAGGTGAAGCTTTCTTT